This entry features one T cell receptor beta chain sequence. No antigen is known for it. The germline V and J ends were trimmed by 0 bases and 7 bases, with 8 bases remaining between them. This CDR3 has 13 residues. Per germline, CDR1 SGHRS and CDR2 YFSETQ. This record belongs to a study of T-cell reconstitution after alpha-beta-depleted transplantation in children. This sample's TCRbeta library carried unique molecular identifier barcodes. TCRdb reanalysed the PCR reads using MiXCR and keeps one entry per CDR3 protein. Altogether about 980,000 distinct CDR3 sequences are present, about 30% being singletons, with the ten largest covering under 30%. General study findings and limits: Reportedly, only several hundred clones from non-depleted graft cells drove alpha-beta T-cell counts at about two months.

Source: PBMCs, mostly from graft donor cells, taken 360 days after TCRalphabeta/CD19-depleted stem cell transplant. The source is a boy younger than two who had a stem cell transplant for SCID, so the T cells may come from the graft donor. The rearrangement uses TRBV5-1 and TRBJ2-1; D unresolved. The CDR3: CASSLGYGNEQFF. For the CDR3, the DNA is TGCGCCAGCAGCTTGGGTTACGGGAATGAGCAGTTCTTC.